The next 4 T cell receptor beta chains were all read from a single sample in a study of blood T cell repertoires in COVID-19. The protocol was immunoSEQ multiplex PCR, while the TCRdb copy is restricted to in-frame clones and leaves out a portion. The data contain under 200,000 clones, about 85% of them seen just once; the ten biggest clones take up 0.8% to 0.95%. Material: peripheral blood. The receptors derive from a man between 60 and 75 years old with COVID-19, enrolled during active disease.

The CDR3 protein is CSVGFDRGPATEAFF. CDR3 nucleotides: TGCAGCGTTGGGTTCGACAGGGGGCCCGCCACTGAAGCTTTCTTT. The chain combines TRBV29-1 with TRBJ1-1, with 10 bases aligning to TRBD1. This CDR3 comprises 15 residues. Germline CDR1 SQVTM, CDR2 ANQGSEA. J lost 4 bases, V lost 4 bases, and 9 bases had no gene match.

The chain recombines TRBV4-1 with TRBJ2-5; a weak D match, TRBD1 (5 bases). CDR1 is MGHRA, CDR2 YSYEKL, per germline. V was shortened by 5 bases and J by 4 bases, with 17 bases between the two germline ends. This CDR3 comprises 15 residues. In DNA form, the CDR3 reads TGCGCCAGCAGCGTGCCGGGCCTTCAGGGAGAGACCCAGTACTTC. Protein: CASSVPGLQGETQYF.

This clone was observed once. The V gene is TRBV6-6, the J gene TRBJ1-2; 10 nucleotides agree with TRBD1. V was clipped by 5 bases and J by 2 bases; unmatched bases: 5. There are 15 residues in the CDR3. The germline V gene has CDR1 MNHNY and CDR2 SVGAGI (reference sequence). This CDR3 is CASSTPGQGNYGYTF. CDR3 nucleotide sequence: TGTGCCAGCAGTACTCCGGGACAGGGGAACTATGGCTACACCTTC.

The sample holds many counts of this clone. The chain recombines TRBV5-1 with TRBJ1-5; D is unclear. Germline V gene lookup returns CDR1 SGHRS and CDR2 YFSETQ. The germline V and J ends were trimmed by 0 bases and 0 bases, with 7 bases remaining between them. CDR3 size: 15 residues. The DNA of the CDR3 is TGCGCCAGCAGCTTGGCCGGTTCTAGCAATCAGCCCCAGCATTTT. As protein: CASSLAGSSNQPQHF.